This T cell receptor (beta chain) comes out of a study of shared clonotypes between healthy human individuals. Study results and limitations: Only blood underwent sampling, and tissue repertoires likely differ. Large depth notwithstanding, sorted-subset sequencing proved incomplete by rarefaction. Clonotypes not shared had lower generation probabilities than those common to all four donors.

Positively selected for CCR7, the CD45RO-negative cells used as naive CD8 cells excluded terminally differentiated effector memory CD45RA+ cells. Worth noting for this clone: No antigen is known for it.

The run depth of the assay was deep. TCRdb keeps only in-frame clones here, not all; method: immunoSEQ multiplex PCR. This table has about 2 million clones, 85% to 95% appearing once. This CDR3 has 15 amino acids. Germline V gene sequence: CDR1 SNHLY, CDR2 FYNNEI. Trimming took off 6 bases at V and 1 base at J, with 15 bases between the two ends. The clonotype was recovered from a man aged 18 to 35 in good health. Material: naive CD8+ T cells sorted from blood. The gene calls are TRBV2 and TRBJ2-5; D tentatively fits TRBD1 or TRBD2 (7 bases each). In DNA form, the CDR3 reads TGTGCCAGCAGGTGGGAGGGGGACAGCCAAGAGACCCAGTACTTC. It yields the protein CASRWEGDSQETQYF.